This section outlines one T cell receptor (beta chain) sequence together with its context. What it binds is not known. These data come from a study of OX40 agonist ivuxolimab in advanced cancers. Turning to the study itself: An anti-OX40 (CD134) antibody with agonistic activity, ivuxolimab, was administered to patients. Therapy given before enrollment (anti-PD-1, anti-PD-L1 or anti-CTLA-4) was allowed, and 30% to 50% had some. General study results and limits: The mean number of expanded clones was higher in CD8+ T cells than in CD4+. At doses 0.1 to 3.0 mg/kg, CD4+ and CD8+ clones expanded.

Germline V lookup: CDR1 SQVTM, CDR2 ANQGSEA. The CDR3 runs 13 residues. V gave up 6 bases and J gave up 7 bases; unmatched junction bases: 8. Clones were read by immunoSEQ multiplex PCR, and TCRdb kept only the in-frame ones, dropping some. The data contain under 25,000 clones, about 70% of them singletons. Specimen: CD4+ or CD8+ T cells sorted from blood, collected in a trial of the OX40 agonist ivuxolimab. This TCR came from an adult with an advanced solid tumor such as melanoma, head and neck, liver or kidney cancer. The V and J genes are TRBV29-1 and TRBJ1-2; 10 positions agree with TRBD1. Here the CDR3 reads CSVLGQGLGGYTF. The DNA for the CDR3 is TGCAGCGTACTGGGACAGGGGCTTGGTGGCTACACCTTC.